This T cell receptor (beta chain) was profiled in a study of cytomegalovirus exposure and HLA in healthy donors. General study findings and limits: It was shown in a later analysis that HLA-associated TCR beta chains were more clonally expanded than other, equally common chains. It was likely that a cluster of highly shared sequence variants was a sequencing artifact.

Vbeta (60) and Jbeta (13) primers were used in the PCR. The assay was immunoSEQ multiplex PCR, and TCRdb's table has in-frame clones only and misses some. The repertoire has 120,000 or so clones, about a sixth of them found once; the top ten carry about 3%. Healthy bone marrow donors supplied every sample. Concerning this clone: Its antigen remains unknown.

The sequence came from a female donor in good health and CMV-seropositive. Material for sequencing was PBMCs.

The CDR3 bases are TGCGCCAGCAGCCATGAACCTTTGGACAGACAAAATGAAAAACTGTTTTTT. Its protein product is CASSHEPLDRQNEKLFF. The gene calls are TRBV4-1 and TRBJ1-4; tentative D call: TRBD1 (6 bases). CDR1 and CDR2 from the germline V gene are MGHRA and YSYEKL. Trimming removed 3 bases at V and 5 bases at J, with 19 bases between. CDR3 length: 17 amino acids.